This T cell receptor beta chain was observed in a study of T cell clones after liver transplantation. Study-wide points: The donor-reactive repertoire was only partly measurable in two subjects, lacking donor cells.

CDR3 length: 14 amino acids. Germline trimming cut 4 bases from V and 8 bases from J; bases unmatched to any gene: 4. Germline CDR1 is SEHNR and CDR2 is FQNEAQ (reference sequence). Repertoires were generated with immunoSEQ multiplex PCR, while TCRdb's copy carries only in-frame clones and drops some. The table includes over 15,000 clones, over 70% detected once. Turning to this clone: The antigen is not known.

The clonotype was recovered from a human donor who received a liver transplant. The V gene is TRBV7-9, the J gene TRBJ1-4; 10 nucleotides match TRBD1. Sequenced here: CD8+ T cells from blood, sampled before liver transplant. The CDR3: CASSYRDRGEKLFF. In DNA form, the CDR3 reads TGTGCCAGCAGCTACCGGGACAGGGGAGAAAAACTGTTTTTT.